This entry features one TCR beta chain sequence. Its antigen is still unknown. These data originate in a study of siplizumab effects on memory and regulatory T cells. Profiled with immunoSEQ multiplex PCR; TCRdb holds only in-frame clones, not every one. The data show nearly 85,000 clones, 87% seen once. Whole-study findings and limits: The study found naive T cells seemingly more diverse than memory cells and seemingly major alloresponse contributors. Researchers could not give a naive or memory phenotype to roughly 80-97% of proliferating CD4+ or CD8+ clones. A small minority of alloreactive clones were mapped to unstimulated subsets.

This CDR3 contains 15 residues. The clonotype comes from a human donor in good health. The chain links TRBV21-1 to TRBJ2-3; TRBD1, the D gene given by the table, was not confirmed from the DNA. TRBV21-1 is noted as a pseudogene. Sample: Tregs sorted from blood. CDR3 sequence reads: CASSGQGKSTDTQYF. The CDR3, as DNA: TGTGCCAGCAGCGGACAGGGCAAGAGCACAGATACGCAGTATTTT.